This T cell receptor (beta chain) was profiled in a study of cytotoxic CD8 clonotypes in ibrutinib-treated CLL. Study observations and caveats: Public clonotypes (which were uncommon) either contracted or remained stable on treatment. Sustained-remission and progressing patients had different sampling times. Pretreatment clonality was elevated relative to age-matched healthy donors and paralleled circulating CD8+ T-cell counts.

Method: immunoSEQ multiplex PCR; TCRdb's copy keeps in-frame clones and lacks some. Among 50,000 to 70,000 clones, 54% were seen once, and the ten largest hold 20% to 30%. Germline V lookup: CDR1 ENHRY, CDR2 SYGVKD. The CDR3 is made up of 14 amino acids. The trim removed 6 bases at V and 10 bases at J, leaving 12 bases unmatched. This clone was recorded once. Antigen unknown. The sequences come from PBMCs, collected at disease progression, from a patient treated with ibrutinib. The chain uses TRBV10-3 and TRBJ2-1; TRBD2 aligns across 7 bases. The receptor comes from a human donor with chronic lymphocytic leukemia. CDR3 sequence reads: CAISVPWGGGEQFF. CDR3 nucleotides: TGTGCCATCAGCGTCCCCTGGGGGGGTGGGGAGCAGTTCTTC.